The sequence of this T cell receptor (beta chain) was determined in a study of beta chain features in type 1 diabetes. In this sample, this clone turned up a few times. Expressed TCRB transcripts were sequenced, since all the RNA that had been isolated was reverse transcribed. Some clones are missing from TCRdb's copy, which holds only in-frame ones; the method was immunoSEQ multiplex PCR. Of about 410,000 clones in the sample, about 14% are singletons; the top ten hold roughly 0.033%. V lost 5 bases and J 4 bases, leaving 10 bases between the germline ends. The CDR3 is 13 residues long. The germline gives CDR1 MRHNA, CDR2 SNTAGT.

Sequencing was carried out using naive CD4+ T cells from blood. This TCR was recovered from a young man in good health. This chain connects TRBV6-4 to TRBJ2-3; weak D call: TRBD1 (6 bases). The CDR3 nucleotides read TGTGCCAGCAGTCCACAGGGAGCAGATACGCAGTATTTT. Translating gives CASSPQGADTQYF.